These 5 T cell receptor beta chains share one sample of origin, sequenced in a study of T cells in Graves' hyperthyroidism and ophthalmopathy. Amplification targeted TCR beta CDR3 regions from RNA transcripts. HTBI primers were the set used in a first-round RT-PCR of the TCR CDR3. TCRdb re-called the multiplex PCR reads with MiXCR, one entry per CDR3 protein. Of fewer than 800,000 distinct CDR3 sequences in the sample, less than 20% were seen once. Material: blood. Every receptor here comes from a man younger than 35 with Graves' hyperthyroidism.

The sample holds many counts of this clonotype. The J gene is TRBJ2-7, the V gene TRBV27; TRBD1 might be the D (6 bases). V gave up 5 bases and J gave up 9 bases, with 11 bases separating them. CDR1 and CDR2 (germline): MNHEY, SMNVEV (reference sequence). CDR3 size: 11 residues. The CDR3 reads CASSMGQLQYF. CDR3 DNA sequence: TGTGCCAGCAGTATGGGACAACTGCAGTACTTC.

On this clonotype itself: The junction and the germline gene differ at one end; a read error may be behind it. V gene TRBV9 combines with J gene TRBJ2-5, with 7 bases that match TRBD1. The CDR3 runs 13 residues. Germline loops: CDR1 SGDLS, CDR2 YYNGEE. CDR3 in DNA: TGTGTCAGCAGCCCGACAGGGATGAAGACCCAGTACTTC. It is translated as CVSSPTGMKTQYF.

The V call is TRBV5-8, the J call TRBJ2-1; 12 bases fit TRBD2. Germline V lookup: CDR1 SGHTS, CDR2 YDEGEE. The V gene end was trimmed by 7 bases and the J gene end by 8 bases; junction bases not matched to a gene: 13. The CDR3 covers 16 residues. CDR3 coding DNA: TGTGCCAGCCGACACGGACTAGCGGGGCCTCGGGATGAGCAGTTCTTC. It encodes CASRHGLAGPRDEQFF.

This clonotype was picked up many times. Written as DNA, the CDR3 is TGTGCCAGCAGCTTAACACACGAGGGGTATGAGCAGTTCTTC. This codes for CASSLTHEGYEQFF. The chain carries TRBV7-3 and TRBJ2-1, with D possibly called TRBD1 or TRBD2 (5 bases each). The germline V and J ends were trimmed by 0 bases and 8 bases, with 11 bases remaining between them. The CDR3 is 14 residues long. Germline V CDR1 and CDR2: SGHTA, FQGTGA.

This clonotype was counted ten times or more. The CDR3 reads CATSDLGGRSGTEAFF. CDR3 sequence (DNA): TGTGCCACCAGTGATTTGGGGGGGCGGAGCGGCACTGAAGCTTTCTTT. The V and J genes are TRBV24-1 and TRBJ1-1; possible D gene TRBD1, 6 bases. Trimming left V 0 bases short and J 4 bases short, with 14 bases between. The CDR3 is made up of 16 amino acids. CDR1 is KGHDR, CDR2 SFDVKD, per germline.